Below, one TCR beta chain is given with its context. Antigen unknown. The data belong to a study of CD8 T cells in ankylosing spondylitis. Study-wide results and caveats: It appeared that ankylosing spondylitis blood was characterized by a TCR beta motif of roughly 8 highly homologous variants. Disease-linked clones bore a CD8+ phenotype, appearing relatively rarely in peripheral blood. Matched ankylosing spondylitis synovial fluid reportedly showed significant enrichment of disease-linked clones.

The CDR3 consists of 17 residues. Germline-derived CDR1 and CDR2 are SNHLY and FYNNEI. Trimming stripped 5 bases from V and 3 bases from J, with 21 bases between. In making TCR beta libraries, quantitative 5'-RACE with molecular barcodes was used. Each CDR3 protein is one row after TCRdb ran MiXCR on the 5' RACE reads. The profile shows approximately 200,000 distinct CDR3 sequences, 10% to 15% of them singletons. The sequenced sample consisted of blood, either unsorted or a sorted T cell fraction (not recorded which). The genes are TRBV2 and TRBJ2-3, with a tentative D call TRBD1 (8 bases). This clonotype was sampled from a male donor with ankylosing spondylitis or in good health (not recorded which). The CDR3 DNA sequence: TGTGCCAGCAGTTTTCCCACAGGGGGGGTCGGGACAGATACGCAGTATTTT. Translating it yields CASSFPTGGVGTDTQYF.